The clone carrying this T cell receptor (beta chain) counts as medium-sized. The time point denotes: sample taken at primary tumor resection. Tumor, nontumor lung or frozen PBMC supplied whole RNA that was sequenced unsorted. Each TCR cDNA molecule carried a unique molecular identifier. TCRdb itself ran the 5' RACE reads through MiXCR, one entry per CDR3 protein. The sample lists some 11,000 distinct CDR3 sequences; approximately 14% were seen once. The data originate from a study of spatial heterogeneity in lung cancer. Germline V gives CDR1 SGHDN, CDR2 FVKESK. The CDR3 totals 15 residues. V was trimmed by 4 bases and J by 3 bases, leaving 16 bases between them.

This clonotype originated in a female donor with early-stage non-small cell lung cancer. The material sequenced was PBMCs, taken at surgery. The chain has TRBV14 and TRBJ2-7, with D perhaps TRBD2 (6 bases). The CDR3 region is CASSRLGYQGYEQYF. CDR3 nucleotides: TGTGCCAGCAGCCGACTAGGGTACCAGGGCTACGAGCAGTACTTC.